One sample yielded the 5 T cell receptor beta chains listed below, sequenced in a study of blood T cell repertoires in COVID-19. The repertoire was sequenced with immunoSEQ multiplex PCR; TCRdb's copy has only in-frame clones and lacks some. The data contain 150,000 or so clones, around 85% of them seen just once; the ten biggest clones take up 25% to 30%. Source material: peripheral blood. Receptors were obtained from a woman between 55 and 75 years old with acute or convalescent COVID-19.

This chain connects TRBV3-1 (or the pseudogene TRBV3-2) to TRBJ2-7, with D possibly being TRBD1 (6 bases). Germline V gene sequence: CDR1 LGHDT, CDR2 YNNKEL (reference sequence). The CDR3 runs to 17 residues. The germline V and J ends were trimmed by 0 bases and 3 bases, with 18 bases remaining between them. CDR3 DNA: TGTGCCAGCAGCCAAGACACCGGTTCGGGACATTTCTACGAGCAGTACTTC. Translation gives CASSQDTGSGHFYEQYF.

The chain employs TRBV11-2 and TRBJ2-6, with a tentative D call TRBD1 (6 bases). CDR1 and CDR2 from the germline V gene are SGHAT and FQNNGV. V gave up 7 bases and J gave up 1 base, with 17 bases separating them. There are 17 residues in the CDR3. The CDR3 spells CASTVTGFLSGANVLTF. The DNA of the CDR3 is TGTGCCAGCACCGTAACAGGGTTTCTATCTGGGGCCAACGTCCTGACTTTC.

The CDR3 sequence: CASRTRKGVRQTNQPQHF. In DNA form, the CDR3 reads TGCGCCAGCAGGACCCGGAAGGGGGTCCGCCAAACTAATCAGCCCCAGCATTTT. The chain has TRBV10-1 and TRBJ1-5; a weak D match, TRBD1 (6 bases). This CDR3 region has 18 residues. The germline V gene has CDR1 WNHNN and CDR2 SYGVQD (reference sequence). V was pared by 6 bases and J by 4 bases, with 25 bases between.

With regard to this clone: This sample also contains other DNA sequences that code for the same CDR3. The rearrangement joins TRBV30 to TRBJ1-3; D is uncertain. This CDR3 is 13 amino acids long. Germline CDR1 and CDR2: GTSNPN and SVGIG (reference sequence). The V and J ends lost 2 bases and 1 base respectively, with 6 bases between them. The CDR3 region has the DNA TGTGCCTGGAGTCCAGGATCTGGAAACACCATATATTTT. This encodes CAWSPGSGNTIYF.

The gene calls are TRBV6-5 and TRBJ2-2; tentative D call: TRBD2 (6 bases). Germline V lookup: CDR1 MNHEY, CDR2 SVGAGI. Trimming pared 6 bases from V and 1 base from J, leaving 9 bases between. The CDR3 length is 14 residues. CDR3 coding DNA: TGTGCCAGCAGGGGACTCTTGAACACCGGGGAGCTGTTTTTT. This encodes CASRGLLNTGELFF.